This passage covers 3 T cell receptor beta chains from one sample sequenced in a study of identifying expanded T cells in peripheral blood. Profiled with immunoSEQ multiplex PCR; TCRdb holds only in-frame clones, not every one. The sample consists of fewer than 110,000 clones, 87% of them appearing once. Sequenced material: blood. The origin of the receptors is a person aged 18 to 75 in good health.

This chain connects TRBV7-8 to TRBJ1-1, with D tentatively TRBD1 (5 bases). Per germline, CDR1 SGHVS and CDR2 FQNEAQ. V shed 2 bases and J shed 5 bases, with 9 bases lying between them. The CDR3 has 13 residues. The CDR3 bases are TGTGCCAGCAGCTTACCGGGGCGGACTGAAGCTTTCTTT. Its translation is CASSLPGRTEAFF.

The rearrangement joins TRBV6-6 to TRBJ2-7; possible D gene TRBD1, 5 bases. The ends were cut back, 4 bases at V and 5 bases at J, with 12 bases in the middle. CDR3 length equals 13 residues. Germline V gene data show CDR1 as MNHNY and CDR2 as SVGAGI (reference sequence). For the CDR3, the DNA is TGTGCCAGCAGTTCTCAGGGTAGTGACGAGCAGTACTTC. This codes for CASSSQGSDEQYF.

CDR3 sequence (DNA): TGTGCCTGGAGTGTAGGCCCACGGGGGGGGGACGGAGATACGCAGTATTTT. Its protein product is CAWSVGPRGGDGDTQYF. The chain has TRBV30 and TRBJ2-3; 8 bases agree with TRBD2. With 0 bases clipped from V and 5 bases from J, the junction kept 13 bases outside the gene matches. The CDR3 has 17 residues. CDR1 is GTSNPN and CDR2 is SVGIG in the germline V gene (reference sequence).